The 9 T cell receptor beta chains listed next were all sequenced from one sample in a study of T cell changes during pregnancy in multiple sclerosis. Generated by immunoSEQ multiplex PCR, the TCRdb table keeps only in-frame clones and is missing some. This sample has some 83,000 clones, with 91% found just once. The sample was PBMCs, taken in the first trimester of pregnancy. The receptors stem from a female donor in good health, serving as a control in a pregnancy study. Some clones in this sample may be carry-over from other donors' samples.

The V and J genes are TRBV5-4 and TRBJ2-3; D is possibly TRBD2 (6 bases). The germline CDR1 and CDR2 sequences are SGHNT and YYREEE (reference sequence). The CDR3 is 13 residues long. The V end lost 2 bases, the J end lost 6 bases, and 10 bases lay between the germline ends. CDR3 protein: CASSLWEEDTQYF. The CDR3 region has the DNA TGTGCCAGCAGCTTATGGGAGGAGGATACGCAGTATTTT.

This chain links TRBV9 with TRBJ2-2; 14 positions agree with TRBD2. Germline V gene lookup returns CDR1 SGDLS and CDR2 YYNGEE. V gave up 0 bases and J gave up 7 bases; unmatched junction bases: 8. This CDR3 contains 18 residues. The CDR3 nucleotides are TGTGCCAGCAGCGTAGAAGGGACTAGCGGGAGTTGGGTCGGGGAGCTGTTTTTT. Translating gives CASSVEGTSGSWVGELFF.

V usage is TRBV6-5 and J usage is TRBJ2-1; perhaps TRBD2 as D (6 bases). V was trimmed by 6 bases and J by 5 bases, leaving 11 bases between them. The CDR3 is made up of 13 amino acids. Germline CDR1 and CDR2: MNHEY and SVGAGI. The CDR3: CASSPGLHNEQFF. As DNA, the CDR3 is TGTGCCAGCAGCCCGGGACTGCACAATGAGCAGTTCTTC.

The CDR3 nucleotides read TGTGCCAGCAGCGTAGGGGGAGGAGAGCAGTACTTC. Amino acids: CASSVGGGEQYF. The gene calls are TRBV9 and TRBJ2-7; the D gene is possibly TRBD2 (6 bases). Germline CDR1 is SGDLS and CDR2 is YYNGEE. Trimming removed 0 bases from V and 7 bases from J, with 8 bases in between. CDR3 size: 12 residues.

This clone has only one observation. The CDR3 spells CASRLLAGGPDTQYF. Written as DNA, the CDR3 is TGTGCCAGCAGGCTACTAGCGGGAGGGCCAGATACGCAGTATTTT. The rearrangement links TRBV6-6 to TRBJ2-3; 13 nucleotides align to TRBD2. Unmatched junction bases numbered 4, after V lost 6 bases and J lost 4 bases. CDR3 size: 15 residues. The germline gives CDR1 MNHNY, CDR2 SVGAGI (reference sequence).

This rearrangement joins TRBV9 to TRBJ2-1; 9 bases line up with TRBD2. Trimming took 4 bases from V and 5 from J; bases not matched to a gene: 7. The CDR3 loop spans 15 amino acids. Germline V gene lookup returns CDR1 SGDLS and CDR2 YYNGEE. For the CDR3, the DNA is TGTGCCAGCAGCACGACGGGACTAGCCAACAATGAGCAGTTCTTC. Residues: CASSTTGLANNEQFF.

This chain joins TRBV5-1 and TRBJ2-4; 15 bases are a match to TRBD2. V gave up 4 bases and J gave up 0 bases; unmatched junction bases: 8. This CDR3 has 19 amino acids. Germline loops: CDR1 SGHRS, CDR2 YFSETQ. This chain's CDR3 is CASSRGLAGGLVAKNIQYF. CDR3 nucleotides: TGCGCCAGCAGCAGGGGACTAGCGGGAGGACTTGTAGCCAAAAACATTCAGTACTTC.

J is TRBJ1-5 and V is TRBV28; D call uncertain. Trimming stripped 5 bases from V and 6 bases from J, with 8 bases between. Germline CDR1 is MDHEN and CDR2 is SYDVKM. The CDR3 consists of 12 residues. CDR3 loop: CASSLSRQPQHF. CDR3 in DNA: TGTGCCAGCAGTCTCTCTCGTCAGCCCCAGCATTTT.

This clone is a singleton in its sample. The rearrangement joins TRBV7-6 to TRBJ1-2; TRBD1 matches 8 bases. The CDR3 length is 15 residues. Germline trimming cut 1 base from V and 4 bases from J; bases unmatched to any gene: 5. Germline-derived CDR1 and CDR2 are SGHVS and FNYEAQ. The CDR3 sequence: CASSLGATGGYGYTF. In nucleotides, the CDR3 is TGTGCCAGCAGCTTAGGGGCTACAGGGGGCTATGGCTACACCTTC.